Described below is a single TCR beta chain sequence and its context. Its target antigen remains unknown. No base qualities exist here, and no much larger clone lies one base off it. TCRbeta CDR3 regions were amplified from genomic DNA using the immunoSEQ Assay, a bias-controlled multiplex PCR. In the source study's methods: The number of nucleated cells in each sample was estimated by amplification of reference gene primers within the assay. To quantify the absolute abundance of each unique TCRbeta CDR3 rearrangement, sequence reads were collapsed and filtered. For each sample, productive Simpson clonality was calculated by taking the square root of Simpson's diversity index across productive rearrangements. TCRdb provides this immuneACCESS table in a form limited to in-frame rearrangements. Some clones are lacking; in checked studies, under half of them reflect an unresolved V gene, and why the rest are absent is not known. Clone size and V and J calls were adopted from that table, with D and trimming inferred from the DNA. Within this sample are 200,000 to 250,000 clones, with more than 70% of them counted one time only. The ten biggest clones cover 2.5% to 3.5% of the sample.

The CDR3 starts with the cysteine, ends with the phenylalanine, and has 15 residues. Left in the record is the CDR3 DNA by itself, 45 bases read in frame from the first base. CDR1 is given as SGHNT and CDR2 as YYREEE, both from the germline V gene (reference sequence). The trim is 0 bases for V and 3 bases for J, with a gap of 10 bases between the germline ends. This sample was included in a study of blood T cell repertoires in COVID-19 (TCRdb year 2020). At the level of the whole study: Samples covering the acute and convalescent phases of COVID-19 were provided by collaborators in the United States, Italy and Spain. The prospective study material was composed of cDNA or gDNA derived from T cells, B-cell-depleted T cells, or PBMCs. Subjects who had been exposed to COVID-19, were actively infected with it, or had recovered from it provided the deeply sampled blood TCRbeta repertoires that made up the dataset. A freely available public database, intended as a resource for researchers studying the immune response to SARS-CoV-2, is where the repertoires were released. Samples came from the ongoing ImmuneRACE study (first 160 participants) plus 1,254 subjects from 6 global collaborators. Nearly every sample came with metadata listing a de-identified subject ID, COVID-19 status, age in years and sex. Where HLA class I and class II types were available, the types were taken from metadata supplied by the sample provider, not from assay-based typing. The research as a whole found: The amount of clinical and demographic metadata varied by source and participant and was provided uncurated.

The collaborating institutions used their own protocols to collect whole blood in K2EDTA tubes. For TCRbeta analysis, collaborator samples were shipped as frozen whole blood, as isolated PBMCs, or as DNA extracted from either sample type. The sequenced sample consisted of peripheral blood. The sequence was obtained from a woman aged 60 to 75 with acute or convalescent COVID-19. The V and J genes are TRBV5-4 and TRBJ1-3, with no D gene named confidently. The DNA is TGTGCCAGCAGCTTGGACTTGGGCCATGGAAACACCATATATTTT. It translates as CASSLDLGHGNTIYF.